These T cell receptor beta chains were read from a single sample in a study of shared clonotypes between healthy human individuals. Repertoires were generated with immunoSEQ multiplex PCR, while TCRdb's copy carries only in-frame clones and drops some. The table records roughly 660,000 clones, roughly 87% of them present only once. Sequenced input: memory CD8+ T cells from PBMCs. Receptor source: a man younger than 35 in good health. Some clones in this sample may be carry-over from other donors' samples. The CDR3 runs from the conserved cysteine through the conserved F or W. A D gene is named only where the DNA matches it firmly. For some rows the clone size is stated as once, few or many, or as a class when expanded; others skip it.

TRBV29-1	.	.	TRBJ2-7	TGCAGCGTTCTAGACGGGTCCTCCTACGAGCAGTACTTC	CSVLDGSSYEQYF
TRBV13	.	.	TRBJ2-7	TGTGCCAGCAGCTTAGACCAGGGGCGGAACGAGCAGTACTTC	CASSLDQGRNEQYF
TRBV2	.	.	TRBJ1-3	TGTGCCAGCACCCCCCAGGGAGCTGGAAACACCATATATTTT	CASTPQGAGNTIYF
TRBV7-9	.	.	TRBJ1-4	TGTGCCAGCAGCTCCCGGGAGGCTAGCGGGCATGAAAAACTGTTTTTT	CASSSREASGHEKLFF
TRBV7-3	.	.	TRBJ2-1	TGTGCCAGCAGCCTCGGGGGCGGTGAGCAGTTCTTC	CASSLGGGEQFF
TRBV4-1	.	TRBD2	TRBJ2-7	TGCGCCAGCAGCCAAGAGCCGGGACTAGCCGCCTACGAGCAGTACTTC	CASSQEPGLAAYEQYF
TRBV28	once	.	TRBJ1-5	TGTGCCAGCAGTTTATGGGGATATAGCAATCAGCCCCAGCATTTT	CASSLWGYSNQPQHF
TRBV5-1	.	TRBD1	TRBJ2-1	TGCGCCAGCAGACACGCCGGGACAGGGGGGAATGAGCAGTTCTTC	CASRHAGTGGNEQFF
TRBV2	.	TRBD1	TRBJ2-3	TGTGCCAGCAGTCCCGGACAGGGGCTCACAGATACGCAGTATTTT	CASSPGQGLTDTQYF
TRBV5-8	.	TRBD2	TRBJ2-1	TGTGCCAGCAGCTCGAGCGGGAGTCGTTACAATGAGCAGTTCTTC	CASSSSGSRYNEQFF
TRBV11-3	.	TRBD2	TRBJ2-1	TGTGCCAGCAGTTCCCCCCTGGGCGGGAGCTCCTACAATGAGCAGTTCTTC	CASSSPLGGSSYNEQFF
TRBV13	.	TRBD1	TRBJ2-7	TGTGCCAGCAGCTTCGGACAGGGGGCGAGTTCTCTCTACGAGCAGTACTTC	CASSFGQGASSLYEQYF
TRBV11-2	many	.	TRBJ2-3	TGTGCCAGCAGCTTAACCGGAGGCCATACGCAGTATTTT	CASSLTGGHTQYF
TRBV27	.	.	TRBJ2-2	TGTGCCAGCAGTCGCCTCGCGGGGGCAACCCCGGGAATTTACACCGGGGAGCTGTTTTTT	CASSRLAGATPGIYTGELFF
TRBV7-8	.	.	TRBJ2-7	TGTGCCAGCAGCTCCTTCGGGCAGGTCAAAGGGTACGAGCAGTACTTC	CASSSFGQVKGYEQYF
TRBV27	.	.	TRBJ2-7	TGTGCCAGCAGTTCACAGGGTTACGAGCAGTACTTC	CASSSQGYEQYF
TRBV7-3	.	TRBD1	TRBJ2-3	TGTGCCAGCAGCTTGGGACAGGGAAGCACAGATACGCAGTATTTT	CASSLGQGSTDTQYF